The 25 T cell receptor beta chains below all came from one sample that was sequenced in a study of T cells in Graves' hyperthyroidism and ophthalmopathy. Amplification of TCR beta CDR3 regions was performed using RNA transcripts as template. Primed by the HTBI set, a first-round RT-PCR was run on the TCR CDR3. TCRdb ran MiXCR on the multiplex PCR reads and lists one entry per CDR3 protein. Here the sample spans some 720,000 distinct CDR3 sequences, 16% being singletons. The sequenced material came from blood. The source of these receptors is a man aged 18-30 years with Graves' hyperthyroidism.

The chain employs TRBV7-8 and TRBJ2-7, with D perhaps TRBD1 or TRBD2 (7 bases each). V dropped 4 bases and J dropped 5 bases, with 12 bases sitting between them. In germline, CDR1 is SGHVS, CDR2 FQNEAQ. The CDR3 runs to 13 residues. For the CDR3, the DNA is TGTGCCAGCAGCTCCCAGGGGGGGGACGAGCAGTACTTC. Translated, it gives CASSSQGGDEQYF.

This clonotype was found many times. This chain uses TRBV28 with TRBJ2-7; D perhaps matches TRBD1 (5 bases). The ends were cut back, 10 bases at V and 2 bases at J, with 18 bases in the middle. The germline V gene encodes CDR1 MDHEN and CDR2 SYDVKM. CDR3 size: 14 residues. CDR3 amino acids: CATRYGAPTYEQYF. CDR3 sequence (DNA): TGTGCCACCCGATATGGGGCGCCCACCTACGAGCAGTACTTC.

This clonotype was counted at least ten times. The gene calls are TRBV12-3 or TRBV12-4 and TRBJ2-1; 8 nucleotides align to TRBD1. J lost 6 bases, V lost 5 bases, and 6 bases had no gene match. This CDR3 comprises 14 residues. In DNA, the CDR3 is TGTGCCAGCAGTCCCGCCGACAGGGGCAATGAGCAGTTCTTC. Its translation is CASSPADRGNEQFF.

This clonotype was counted many times. CDR3 nucleotide sequence: TGTGCCAGCAGTTTAGGGGGCGGGAGGAACTCCTACAATGAGCAGTTCTTC. Translating gives CASSLGGGRNSYNEQFF. The chain links TRBV12-3 or TRBV12-4 to TRBJ2-1, with 8 bases fitting TRBD2. This CDR3 has 17 residues. V was clipped by 1 base and J by 0 bases; unmatched bases: 5.

Many counts were recorded for this clonotype. The rearrangement uses TRBV30 and TRBJ1-2; 8 nucleotides line up with TRBD1. Per the germline V gene, CDR1 is GTSNPN and CDR2 is SVGIG (reference sequence). V shed 0 bases and J 7 bases; nucleotides not matched to a gene: 4. This CDR3 has 13 amino acids. The CDR3 DNA reads TGTGCCTGGAGTGTGACAGGGGCGAGTGGCTACACCTTC. It specifies CAWSVTGASGYTF.

This clonotype was found many times. V usage is TRBV5-5 and J usage is TRBJ1-1; unclear D gene. CDR3 length: 12 residues. The V end lost 1 base, the J end lost 11 bases, and 12 bases lay between the germline ends. Germline values: CDR1 SGHKS, CDR2 YYEKEE (reference sequence). The CDR3 sequence: CASSLNSGVAFF. The CDR3, as DNA: TGTGCCAGCAGCTTGAATTCGGGTGTTGCTTTCTTT.

The chain recombines TRBV6-1 with TRBJ1-4; D perhaps matches TRBD1 (6 bases). CDR1 and CDR2 from the germline V gene are MNHNS and SASEGT. Trimming stripped 6 bases from V and 8 bases from J, with 22 bases between. The CDR3 is 16 residues long. CDR3 nucleotides: TGTGCCAGCAGCGACCGTTGGGGGGCCGAACGAGAAAAACTGTTTTTT. Its translation: CASSDRWGAEREKLFF.

This clonotype was counted between two and nine times. V gene TRBV20-1 combines with J gene TRBJ2-7; D is possibly TRBD1 (6 bases). Looked up from germline, CDR1 is DFQATT and CDR2 is SNEGSKA (reference sequence). This CDR3 region has 14 residues. The V gene lost 5 bases and the J gene lost 0 bases, with 14 bases spanning the gap. CDR3 region: CSAPEPRGSYEQYF. DNA for the CDR3: TGCAGTGCTCCCGAACCCAGGGGCTCCTACGAGCAGTACTTC.

The genes are TRBV4-2 and TRBJ2-3, with 7 nucleotides matching TRBD2. The CDR3 sequence is 16 residues long. V shed 2 bases, J shed 4 bases, and the junction held 9 bases outside the gene matches. Per germline, CDR1 LGHNA and CDR2 YNFKEQ. The CDR3: CASSQYGGSSADTQYF. The DNA for the CDR3 is TGTGCCAGCAGCCAATACGGCGGGAGTAGTGCAGATACGCAGTATTTT.

This rearrangement joins TRBV5-6 to TRBJ2-1, with D perhaps TRBD2 (5 bases). Germline CDR1 and CDR2: SGHDT and YYEEEE. V lost 1 base and J lost 2, with 10 bases in between. The CDR3 totals 15 residues. CDR3 nucleotide sequence: TGTGCCAGCAGCTTGCTCGTGACTACCTACAATGAGCAGTTCTTC. It yields the protein CASSLLVTTYNEQFF.

This clonotype was detected a few times. The chain couples TRBV9 to TRBJ2-5, with D possibly TRBD1 on 6 matching bases. The ends were cut back, 3 bases at V and 2 bases at J, with 14 bases in the middle. The V gene's germline CDR1 is SGDLS and CDR2 YYNGEE. The CDR3 contains 15 residues. The CDR3 here is CASSEKTGWQETQYF. The CDR3 DNA sequence: TGTGCCAGCAGCGAAAAAACAGGGTGGCAAGAGACCCAGTACTTC.

This clonotype was seen a handful of times. The chain couples TRBV6-1 to TRBJ2-7, with 7 bases that match TRBD1. The V and J ends lost 10 bases and 0 bases, in that order; junction bases with no gene match: 9. In germline, CDR1 is MNHNS, CDR2 SASEGT. The length of the CDR3 is 14 residues. In DNA, the CDR3 is TGTGCCACCTGGGACAGCTATAGCTCCTACGAGCAGTACTTC. Residues: CATWDSYSSYEQYF.

The chain uses TRBV29-1 and TRBJ1-1; perhaps TRBD1 as D (5 bases). V gave up 6 bases and J gave up 11 bases, with 19 bases separating them. Germline V CDR1 and CDR2: SQVTM, ANQGSEA. The CDR3 sequence is 12 residues long. Here the CDR3 DNA reads TGCAGCGTGGAACCCCTTAATCGGGGCGCTTTCTTT. Its translation is CSVEPLNRGAFF.

Ten or more counts support this clonotype. The chain has TRBV28 and TRBJ2-5, with D possibly matching TRBD1 (6 bases). The CDR3 is made up of 12 amino acids. V dropped 9 bases and J dropped 1 base, with 9 bases sitting between them. Germline V gives CDR1 MDHEN, CDR2 SYDVKM. The CDR3 bases are TGTGCCAGTGGACAGACCCAAGAGACCCAGTACTTC. Its translation is CASGQTQETQYF.

The V gene is TRBV10-3, the J gene TRBJ2-1, with TRBD2 matching over 11 bases. Per the germline V gene, CDR1 is ENHRY and CDR2 is SYGVKD. This CDR3 has 17 amino acids. The junction had 13 bases not matched to a gene; V was cut back by 6 bases and J by 6 bases. CDR3 amino acids: CAISLTSGRNPGNEQFF. CDR3 bases: TGTGCCATCAGCCTTACTAGCGGGAGAAATCCAGGCAATGAGCAGTTCTTC.

This clonotype was recorded once. V usage is TRBV6-1 and J usage is TRBJ1-5; TRBD1 is a possible D gene (6 bases). This CDR3 contains 18 residues. V gave up 6 bases and J gave up 0 bases, with 21 bases separating them. Germline lookup yields CDR1 MNHNS and CDR2 SASEGT. The CDR3: CASRGMKQGYYSNQPQHF. In nucleotides, the CDR3 is TGTGCCAGCAGGGGGATGAAACAGGGATACTATAGCAATCAGCCCCAGCATTTT.

CDR3 residues: CASSWVPTQDTEAFF. The CDR3 DNA is TGTGCCAGCAGCTGGGTACCGACCCAAGACACTGAAGCTTTCTTT. This chain uses TRBV5-5 with TRBJ1-1; D ambiguous. V lost 3 bases and J lost 3, with 15 bases in between. Looked up from germline, CDR1 is SGHKS and CDR2 is YYEKEE (reference sequence). The CDR3 consists of 15 residues.

This clonotype has a count of ten or more. This rearrangement joins TRBV11-2 to TRBJ1-4; 8 bases map to TRBD1. This CDR3 region has 15 residues. Germline V lookup: CDR1 SGHAT, CDR2 FQNNGV. Germline trimming cut 5 bases from V and 5 bases from J; bases unmatched to any gene: 7. Written as DNA, the CDR3 is TGTGCCAGCAGCCCTACGGACAGGGCGAATGAAAAACTGTTTTTT. This translates into CASSPTDRANEKLFF.

This clonotype was seen only a few times. This chain connects TRBV28 to TRBJ2-2; tentatively, D is TRBD2 (5 bases). The CDR3 sequence is 16 residues long. The ends were cut back, 4 bases at V and 4 bases at J, with 16 bases in the middle. In germline, CDR1 is MDHEN, CDR2 SYDVKM. In nucleotides, the CDR3 is TGTGCCAGCAGTTATGGAGGACCTACGGGCACCGGGGAGCTGTTTTTT. Encoded protein: CASSYGGPTGTGELFF.

CDR3 sequence (DNA): TGTGCCAGCAGCTTAGGAATCGGGGAGCCCCAGCATTTT. Protein: CASSLGIGEPQHF. The V call is TRBV7-8, the J call TRBJ1-5; D remains unclear. The ends were cut back, 1 base at V and 8 bases at J, with 9 bases in the middle. Germline V gives CDR1 SGHVS, CDR2 FQNEAQ. The CDR3 has 13 residues. Full variable domain (remainder filled in from reference TRBV7-8 and TRBJ1-5): GAGVSQSPRYKVAKRGQDVALRCDPISGHVSLFWYQQALGQGPEFLTYFQNEAQLDKSGLPSDRFFAERPEGSVSTLKIQRTQQEDSAVYLCASSLGIGEPQHFGDGTRLSIL.

This clonotype was counted many times. The V and J genes are TRBV6-2 or TRBV6-3 and TRBJ2-5; D is undetermined. There are 13 residues in the CDR3. V dropped 3 bases and J dropped 5 bases, with 10 bases sitting between them. CDR1 and CDR2 from the germline V gene are MNHEY and SVGEGT. CDR3 protein: CASSYRRMETQYF. In nucleotides, the CDR3 is TGTGCCAGCAGTTATCGGCGTATGGAGACCCAGTACTTC.

V gene TRBV7-2 combines with J gene TRBJ2-7; the D is unclear. Germline-derived CDR1 and CDR2 are SGHTA and FQGNSA. V shed 5 bases and J shed 5 bases, with 13 bases lying between them. This CDR3 region has 13 residues. DNA for the CDR3: TGTGCCAGCAGCCGCCTAGTCCAGAACGAGCAGTACTTC. Protein product: CASSRLVQNEQYF.

This chain links TRBV6-1 with TRBJ2-2; possibly TRBD1 or TRBD2 for D (5 bases each). V was cut by 5 bases and J by 12 bases, with 19 bases left in between. Germline CDR1 reads MNHNS; CDR2 reads SASEGT. The CDR3 contains 14 residues. The CDR3 is CASSPRGRRNQLFF. The CDR3, as DNA: TGTGCCAGCAGTCCACGGGGACGGCGGAACCAGCTGTTTTTT.

This clonotype was detected ten times or more. V gene TRBV5-8 combines with J gene TRBJ2-7; the D gene is possibly TRBD2 (6 bases). Trimming removed 4 bases from V and 4 bases from J, with 15 bases in between. The CDR3 contains 14 residues. Germline V gene data show CDR1 as SGHTS and CDR2 as YDEGEE. CDR3 nucleotides: TGTGCCAGCAGCCCGGGACTCTCGCGGTACGAGCAGTACTTC. Translating gives CASSPGLSRYEQYF.

Many counts were recorded for this clonotype. V usage is TRBV30 and J usage is TRBJ1-2; tentatively, D is TRBD1 (6 bases). This CDR3 spans 14 amino acids. The germline gives CDR1 GTSNPN, CDR2 SVGIG (reference sequence). V shed 4 bases and J shed 8 bases, with 20 bases lying between them. The CDR3: CAWNAQQGSGGYTF. The CDR3 nucleotides are TGTGCCTGGAATGCACAACAGGGCTCGGGGGGCTACACCTTC.